These 13 T cell receptor beta chains originate from one sample sequenced in a study of T cells expressing NK-cell markers. TCRdb derives one entry per CDR3 protein from the 5' RACE reads, leaving out DNA. This sample's table has roughly 280,000 distinct CDR3 sequences. Sequenced sample: blood T cells: a sorted CD56 or NKG2C T cell subset, CD4+ or CD8+ T cells, or bulk PBMC T cells (not recorded which). These receptors were taken from a man between 18 and 35 years old in good health.

The rearrangement links TRBV2 to TRBJ1-5; as DNA is missing, the TRBD1 call by TCRdb cannot be tested. This CDR3 is 15 amino acids long. The germline V gene has CDR1 SNHLY and CDR2 FYNNEI. CDR3 sequence: CASREQGNSNQPQHF.

This chain links TRBV29-1 with TRBJ2-7; no DNA is available, so the TRBD2 call from TCRdb remains unchecked. The CDR3 totals 13 residues. CDR1 is SQVTM, CDR2 ANQGSEA, per germline. The CDR3: CSVGRRNSYEQYF.

V and J are TRBV5-8 and TRBJ1-5; TCRdb reports TRBD1, a call that lacks DNA to check it against. This CDR3 region has 14 residues. CDR1 and CDR2 from the germline V gene are SGHTS and YDEGEE. CDR3 sequence reads: CASSHNREVQPQHF. The whole variable domain, filled in from reference TRBV5-8 and TRBJ1-5, reads EAGVTQSPTHLIKTRGQQATLRCSPISGHTSVYWYQQALGLGLQFLLWYDEGEERNRGNFPPRFSGRQFPNYSSELNVNALELEDSALYLCASSHNREVQPQHFGDGTRLSIL.

The rearrangement uses TRBV12-3 or TRBV12-4 and TRBJ1-6; TCRdb returns TRBD1, unconfirmable since there is no DNA. The CDR3 has 15 amino acids. CDR3: CASRVTGTGNSPLHF.

The CDR3 sequence is CASSRGLAGTNNEQFF. The rearrangement uses TRBV6-1 and TRBJ2-1; as DNA is missing, the TRBD2 call by TCRdb cannot be tested. Germline lookup yields CDR1 MNHNS and CDR2 SASEGT. The CDR3 is made up of 16 amino acids.

This chain links TRBV10-3 with TRBJ2-3; TCRdb outputs TRBD1, but without DNA this stays unchecked. In germline, CDR1 is ENHRY, CDR2 SYGVKD. CDR3 size: 11 residues. The CDR3 here is CAISTGWTQYF.

The chain is built from TRBV10-3 and TRBJ2-1; lacking DNA, the TRBD1 call made by TCRdb goes unchecked. The CDR3 is 13 residues long. From germline, CDR1 is ENHRY and CDR2 SYGVKD. CDR3 loop: CASTTDSYNEQFF.

The V and J genes are TRBV6-2 or TRBV6-3 and TRBJ2-7. The CDR3 has 14 amino acids. CDR1 and CDR2 (germline): MNHEY, SVGEGT. CDR3 region: CASSYLDPSWLQYF.

CDR3 in amino acids: CASSPGRGLAGNNEQFF. V is TRBV19 and J is TRBJ2-1; TCRdb proposes TRBD2, but this gene call is untestable without DNA. CDR3 size: 17 residues. Germline V gene sequence: CDR1 LNHDA, CDR2 SQIVND (reference sequence). Drawing the rest from reference TRBV19 and TRBJ2-1, the complete variable domain is DGGITQSPKYLFRKEGQNVTLSCEQNLNHDAMYWYRQDPGQGLRLIYYSQIVNDFQKGDIAEGYSVSREKKESFPLTVTSAQKNPTAFYLCASSPGRGLAGNNEQFFGPGTRLTVL.

The genes are TRBV12-3 or TRBV12-4 and TRBJ2-3; lacking DNA, the TRBD2 call made by TCRdb goes unchecked. The CDR3 totals 16 residues. CDR3: CASSLLAEALTDTQYF.

The chain employs TRBV5-6 and TRBJ2-3; TCRdb reports TRBD1, a call that lacks DNA to check it against. From germline, CDR1 is SGHDT and CDR2 YYEEEE. This CDR3 region has 16 residues. The CDR3 protein is CASSFYRGPSTDTQYF. The whole variable domain, filled in from reference TRBV5-6 and TRBJ2-3, reads DAGVTQSPTHLIKTRGQQVTLRCSPKSGHDTVSWYQQALGQGPQFIFQYYEEEERQRGNFPDRFSGHQFPNYSSELNVNALLLGDSALYLCASSFYRGPSTDTQYFGPGTRLTVL.

This rearrangement joins TRBV7-2 to TRBJ2-5; TCRdb lists TRBD1, though no DNA is available to test this call. Germline V gene lookup returns CDR1 SGHTA and CDR2 FQGNSA. This CDR3 comprises 16 residues. This CDR3 reads CASSSGQGSGRETQYF. Complete variable domain (other parts from reference TRBV7-2 and TRBJ2-5): GAGVSQSPSNKVTEKGKDVELRCDPISGHTALYWYRQSLGQGLEFLIYFQGNSAPDKSGLPSDRFSAERTGGSVSTLTIQRTQQEDSAVYLCASSSGQGSGRETQYFGPGTRLLVL.

The V gene is TRBV6-5, the J gene TRBJ2-4; lacking DNA, the TRBD1 call made by TCRdb goes unchecked. The CDR3 extends over 16 amino acids. Germline CDR1 and CDR2: MNHEY and SVGAGI. CDR3 sequence reads: CASSYSGTVAKNIQYF.